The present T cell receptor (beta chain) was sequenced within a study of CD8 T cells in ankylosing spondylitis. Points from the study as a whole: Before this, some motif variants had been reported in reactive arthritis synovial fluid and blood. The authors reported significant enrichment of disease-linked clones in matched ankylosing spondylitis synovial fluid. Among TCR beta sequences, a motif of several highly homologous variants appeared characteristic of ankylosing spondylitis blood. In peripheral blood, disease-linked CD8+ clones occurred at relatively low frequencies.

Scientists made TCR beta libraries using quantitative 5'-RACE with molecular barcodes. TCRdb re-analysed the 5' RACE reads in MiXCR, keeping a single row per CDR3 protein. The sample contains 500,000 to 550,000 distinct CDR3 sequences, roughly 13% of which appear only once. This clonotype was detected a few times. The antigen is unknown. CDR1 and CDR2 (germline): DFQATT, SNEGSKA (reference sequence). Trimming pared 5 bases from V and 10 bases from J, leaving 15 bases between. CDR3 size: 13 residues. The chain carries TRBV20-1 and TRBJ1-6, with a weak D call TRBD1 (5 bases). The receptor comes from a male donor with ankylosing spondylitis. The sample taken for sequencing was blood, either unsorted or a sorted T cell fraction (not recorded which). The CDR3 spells CSAPGPGRSPLHF. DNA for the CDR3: TGCAGTGCTCCGGGACCCGGCCGCTCACCCCTCCACTTT.